The rows below give T cell receptor beta chains drawn from one sample of a study of blood T cell repertoires in COVID-19. Assay: immunoSEQ multiplex PCR; the TCRdb copy retains only in-frame clones and omits some. The table has a few hundred thousand clones, around 85% seen once. The sequenced material came from PBMCs or T cells enriched from blood (not recorded which). The receptors here all came from a man in his forties who had recovered from COVID-19. Both conserved end residues are trimmed from each CDR3.

cdr3_length j_call v_call cdr3_aa
15 TRBJ2-2 TRBV4-3 ASSQLSFSGISGELF
11 TRBJ2-5 TRBV28 ASSFPLSNRWY
12 TRBJ2-3 TRBV7-9 ASIMTGGTDTQY
14 TRBJ2-1 TRBV5-4 ASSLGAGARTNEQF
13 TRBJ2-3 TRBV24-1 ATSDRGRATDTQY
16 TRBJ1-1 TRBV18 ASSQKPGQGATNTEAF
10 TRBJ1-1 TRBV5-4 ASSAGGTEAF
12 TRBJ1-1 TRBV7-8 ASSPQTMNTEAF
12 TRBJ1-1 TRBV7-6 ASSLGTGAVEAF
14 TRBJ2-5 TRBV5-1 ASSSLALSAEETQY